This TCR beta chain was captured by sequencing in a study of cytomegalovirus exposure and HLA in healthy donors. About the study: A prior analysis found roughly 110 million unique TCR beta sequences from approximately 200 million T cells.

In the PCR, 60 Vbeta and 13 Jbeta primers were used. Sequencing used immunoSEQ multiplex PCR; TCRdb keeps in-frame clones, though not all of them. This table has 150,000 to 200,000 clones, approximately 70% appearing once. The germline CDR1 and CDR2 sequences are SQVTM and ANQGSEA. Trimming took 4 bases from V and 5 from J, leaving 11 bases between them. The length of the CDR3 is 13 residues. This TCR was sampled from a woman between 40 and 50 years old in good health and CMV-seropositive. The rearrangement uses TRBV29-1 and TRBJ1-4; D possibly corresponds to TRBD1 (6 bases). Sample: PBMCs. This chain's CDR3 is CSVVPGTNEKLFF. CDR3 DNA: TGCAGCGTTGTCCCAGGGACAAATGAAAAACTGTTTTTT. The whole variable domain, remainder taken from reference TRBV29-1 and TRBJ1-4, is SAVISQKPSRDICQRGTSLTIQCQVDSQVTMMFWYRQQPGQSLTLIATANQGSEATYESGFVIDKFPISRPNLTFSTLTVSNMSPEDSSIYLCSVVPGTNEKLFFGSGTQLSVL.